This T cell receptor beta chain was sequenced during a study of cytomegalovirus exposure and HLA in healthy donors. The germline gives CDR1 SGHTA, CDR2 FQGTGA. The CDR3 runs to 13 residues. Between the trimmed V and J ends, which lost 2 bases and 4 bases, there was a span of 8 bases. Separation from the roughly 690-subject first cohort characterized the roughly 120-subject validation cohort, to which the donors belonged. Sequencing was performed with immunoSEQ multiplex PCR; in TCRdb, only in-frame clones are kept and a portion is missing. The table shows some 120,000 clones, with under 90% occurring only once. Comment on this clone: The same CDR3 also results from other DNA sequences found in this sample.

The chain recombines TRBV7-3 with TRBJ1-2; no clear D. Sequenced: PBMCs. The TCR comes from a woman between 25 and 40 years old in good health and CMV-seronegative. The CDR3 loop is CASSLEGGYGYTF. Here the CDR3 DNA reads TGTGCCAGCAGCTTAGAGGGTGGCTATGGCTACACCTTC. Together with reference TRBV7-3 and TRBJ1-2, the CDR3 gives the full variable domain: GAGVSQTPSNKVTEKGKYVELRCDPISGHTALYWYRQSLGQGPEFLIYFQGTGAADDSGLPNDRFFAVRPEGSVSTLKIQRTERGDSAVYLCASSLEGGYGYTFGSGTRLTVV.